The 16 T cell receptor beta chains below were found in one sample sequenced in a study of blood T cell repertoires in COVID-19. Measured with immunoSEQ multiplex PCR; TCRdb has only the in-frame clones, and not every one. The sample has about 230,000 clones; 85% to 90% are singletons. Sequenced material: peripheral blood. These receptors came from a man between 45 and 60 years old with COVID-19, enrolled during active disease.

The sample holds one count of this clone. Other DNA sequences in this sample translate to the same CDR3. The gene calls are TRBV7-9 and TRBJ2-1; TRBD1 agrees at 7 bases. J gave up 4 bases and V 3 bases, and 0 bases lay outside the gene matches. The CDR3 is 13 residues long. The V gene's germline CDR1 is SEHNR and CDR2 FQNEAQ (reference sequence). CDR3: CASSLGQYNEQFF. The CDR3 bases are TGTGCCAGCAGCTTGGGACAGTACAATGAGCAGTTCTTC. The full variable domain, rest sourced from reference TRBV7-9 and TRBJ2-1, is DTGVSQNPRHKITKRGQNVTFRCDPISEHNRLYWYRQTLGQGPEFLTYFQNEAQLEKSRLLSDRFSAERPKGSFSTLEIQRTEQGDSAMYLCASSLGQYNEQFFGPGTRLTVL.

The rearrangement links TRBV29-1 to TRBJ2-3; TRBD1 aligns across 12 bases. Germline V gene sequence: CDR1 SQVTM, CDR2 ANQGSEA. This CDR3 region has 11 residues. Unmatched junction bases numbered 6, after V lost 7 bases and J lost 13 bases. CDR3 protein: CSAAGQGAKYF. The CDR3 DNA follows: TGCAGCGCCGCGGGACAGGGGGCCAAGTATTTT.

A single count supports this clone. The V and J genes are TRBV3-1 (or the pseudogene TRBV3-2) and TRBJ1-1, with TRBD1 as a possible D gene (5 bases). This CDR3 is 15 amino acids long. With 3 bases removed from V and 0 bases from J, the gap between germline ends came to 11 bases. Germline CDR1 reads LGHDT; CDR2 reads YNNKEL (reference sequence). The DNA of the CDR3 is TGTGCCAGCAGCCAGGAAATAGGGGTGAACACTGAAGCTTTCTTT. It specifies CASSQEIGVNTEAFF.

The CDR3 spells CATSGLAVTDTQYF. In nucleotides, the CDR3 is TGTGCCACCTCCGGTTTAGCGGTCACAGATACGCAGTATTTT. The gene calls are TRBV19 and TRBJ2-3, with D maybe TRBD2 (6 bases). V lost 10 bases, J lost 2 bases, and 16 bases lay in between. In germline, CDR1 is LNHDA, CDR2 SQIVND (reference sequence). The CDR3 runs 14 residues. The full variable domain, with the rest looked up from reference TRBV19 and TRBJ2-3, is DGGITQSPKYLFRKEGQNVTLSCEQNLNHDAMYWYRQDPGQGLRLIYYSQIVNDFQKGDIAEGYSVSREKKESFPLTVTSAQKNPTAFYLCATSGLAVTDTQYFGPGTRLTVL.

Worth noting for this clone: The same CDR3 arises from other DNA sequences in this sample as well. V usage is TRBV5-5 and J usage is TRBJ2-7; no clear D gene. Trimming removed 4 bases from V and 0 bases from J, with 8 bases in between. This CDR3 has 13 residues. Germline assignment: CDR1 SGHKS and CDR2 YYEKEE (reference sequence). The CDR3 DNA sequence: TGTGCCAGCAGCCTATACAGCTCCTACGAGCAGTACTTC. Translating gives CASSLYSSYEQYF.

This chain joins TRBV19 and TRBJ1-5; the D gene is possibly TRBD1 (5 bases). The germline V and J ends were trimmed by 0 bases and 7 bases, with 19 bases remaining between them. CDR1 and CDR2 (germline): LNHDA, SQIVND (reference sequence). This CDR3 contains 17 residues. CDR3 region: CASSIELTSGVQQPQHF. The CDR3 bases are TGTGCCAGTAGTATAGAGCTAACCTCGGGGGTTCAGCAGCCCCAGCATTTT.

The V gene is TRBV5-1, the J gene TRBJ2-5; 10 bases are a match to TRBD1. The CDR3 extends over 14 amino acids. Germline V gene sequence: CDR1 SGHRS, CDR2 YFSETQ. V shed 5 bases and J 2 bases; nucleotides not matched to a gene: 3. The CDR3 is CASRPGQGQETQYF. The CDR3 DNA reads TGCGCCAGCAGGCCGGGACAGGGGCAAGAGACCCAGTACTTC.

The chain links TRBV7-6 to TRBJ2-1; 12 nucleotides agree with TRBD1. The CDR3 length is 19 residues. The germline V gene has CDR1 SGHVS and CDR2 FNYEAQ. The V segment lost 5 bases and the J segment 9 bases; nucleotides outside the gene matches: 20. The CDR3 loop reads CASSDTGTGGFSSGIEQFF. The DNA for the CDR3 is TGTGCCAGCAGCGATACCGGGACAGGGGGCTTCTCTAGCGGGATTGAGCAGTTCTTC.

The chain combines TRBV2 with TRBJ2-5; the D gene is possibly TRBD1 (6 bases). Trimming took off 5 bases at V and 3 bases at J, with 13 bases between the two ends. CDR3 length equals 14 residues. Germline-derived CDR1 and CDR2 are SNHLY and FYNNEI. The CDR3 sequence is CASSPGTPEETQYF. The CDR3 DNA sequence: TGTGCCAGCAGTCCCGGGACACCCGAAGAGACCCAGTACTTC.

The chain carries TRBV3-1 (or the pseudogene TRBV3-2) and TRBJ2-7; possibly TRBD1 for D (6 bases). CDR1 is LGHDT, CDR2 YNNKEL, per germline (reference sequence). Trimming took off 0 bases at V and 4 bases at J, with 19 bases between the two ends. The CDR3 is 17 amino acids. CDR3 nucleotide sequence: TGTGCCAGCAGCCAAGACATATCCAGGGGCCCTTTTTACGAGCAGTACTTC. It translates to CASSQDISRGPFYEQYF.

On this clone itself: Other DNA variants within this sample encode the same CDR3. DNA for the CDR3: TGTGCCAGCAGCTTAACAGGGGACTCCTACGAGCAGTACTTC. Protein product: CASSLTGDSYEQYF. V is TRBV7-2 and J is TRBJ2-7, with 7 positions matching TRBD1. Germline loops: CDR1 SGHTA, CDR2 FQGNSA. This CDR3 is 14 amino acids long. J gave up 0 bases and V 2 bases, and 1 base lay outside the gene matches.

The chain uses TRBV6-6 and TRBJ1-1, with D unresolved. Trimming shortened V by 6 bases and J by 1 base, and 9 bases separated the two germline ends. Germline CDR1 MNHNY, CDR2 SVGAGI (reference sequence). This CDR3 is built from 13 residues. The CDR3: CASRSTRNTEAFF. CDR3 sequence (DNA): TGTGCCAGCAGATCCACACGGAACACTGAAGCTTTCTTT.

V gene TRBV6-5 combines with J gene TRBJ1-2, with 8 bases aligning to TRBD1. Germline values: CDR1 MNHEY, CDR2 SVGAGI. The CDR3 runs 14 residues. J lost 3 bases, V lost 6 bases, and 6 bases had no gene match. CDR3 nucleotide sequence: TGTGCCAGCAGACAGGACAGGGTCTACTATGGCTACACCTTC. Amino acid sequence: CASRQDRVYYGYTF.

The chain joins TRBV21-1 to TRBJ2-7; the table names TRBD2, a call not compared with the DNA. TRBV21-1 is listed as a pseudogene. This CDR3 is 18 amino acids long. CDR3 loop: CASNFYSAGGVGSYEQYF. The CDR3 nucleotides read TGTGCCAGCAATTTTTATAGTGCGGGAGGGGTGGGCTCCTACGAGCAGTACTTC.

The chain has TRBV15 and TRBJ2-3, with 9 bases identical to TRBD2. CDR3 size: 16 residues. Germline V gives CDR1 LNHNV, CDR2 YYDKDF (reference sequence). V was clipped by 1 base and J by 7 bases; unmatched bases: 9. The CDR3 nucleotides read TGTGCCACCAGCAGAGTCCCAGCGGGGGGCGTTTATACGCAGTATTTT. Translation: CATSRVPAGGVYTQYF.

This clone came up once. The CDR3 reads CAISGEYEQYF. CDR3 sequence (DNA): TGTGCCATCAGTGGAGAATACGAGCAGTACTTC. This chain links TRBV10-3 with TRBJ2-7, with D uncertain. There are 11 residues in the CDR3. From germline, CDR1 is ENHRY and CDR2 SYGVKD. The V gene lost 4 bases and the J gene lost 4 bases, with 5 bases spanning the gap.